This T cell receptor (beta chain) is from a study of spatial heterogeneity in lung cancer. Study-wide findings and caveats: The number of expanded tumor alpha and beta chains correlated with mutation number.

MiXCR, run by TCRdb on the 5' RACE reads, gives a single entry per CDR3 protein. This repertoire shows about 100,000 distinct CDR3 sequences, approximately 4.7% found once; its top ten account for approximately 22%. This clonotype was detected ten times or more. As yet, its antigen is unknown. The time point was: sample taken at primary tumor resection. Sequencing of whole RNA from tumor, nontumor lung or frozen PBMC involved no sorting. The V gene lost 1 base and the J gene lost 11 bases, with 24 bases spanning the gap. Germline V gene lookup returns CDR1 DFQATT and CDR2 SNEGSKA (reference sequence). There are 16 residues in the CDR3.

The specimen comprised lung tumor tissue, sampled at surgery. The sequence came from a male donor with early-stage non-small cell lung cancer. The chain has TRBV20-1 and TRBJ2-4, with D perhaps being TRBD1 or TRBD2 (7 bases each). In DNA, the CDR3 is TGCAGTGCTAGAGTCGCCATCGACAGGGAGGGTGAAGTTCAGTACTTC. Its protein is CSARVAIDREGEVQYF.